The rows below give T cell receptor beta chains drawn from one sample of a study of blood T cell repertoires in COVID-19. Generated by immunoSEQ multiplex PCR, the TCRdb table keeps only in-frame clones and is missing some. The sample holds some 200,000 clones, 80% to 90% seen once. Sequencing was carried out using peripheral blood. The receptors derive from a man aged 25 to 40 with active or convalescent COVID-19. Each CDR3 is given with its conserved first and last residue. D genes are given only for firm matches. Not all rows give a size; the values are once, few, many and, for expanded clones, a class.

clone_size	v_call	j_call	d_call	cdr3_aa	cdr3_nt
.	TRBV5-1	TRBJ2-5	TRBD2	CASSLAERGLQETQYF	TGCGCCAGCAGCTTGGCCGAGCGGGGCCTCCAAGAGACCCAGTACTTC
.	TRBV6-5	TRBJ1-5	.	CASSYNRDFGNQPQHF	TGTGCCAGCAGTTACAACAGGGATTTTGGCAATCAGCCCCAGCATTTT
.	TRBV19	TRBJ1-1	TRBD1	CASRFPGGQTTEAFF	TGTGCCAGTAGGTTCCCAGGGGGCCAGACCACTGAAGCTTTCTTT
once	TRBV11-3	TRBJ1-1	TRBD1	CASRSRDRVWSTEAFF	TGTGCCAGCAGATCCCGGGACAGGGTGTGGAGCACTGAAGCTTTCTTT
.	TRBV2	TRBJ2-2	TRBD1	CASSPQGATGELFF	TGTGCCAGCAGTCCGCAGGGGGCCACCGGGGAGCTGTTTTTT
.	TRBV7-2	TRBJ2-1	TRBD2	CASSLAPLAGTNEQFF	TGTGCCAGCAGCTTAGCGCCCCTAGCGGGGACCAATGAGCAGTTCTTC
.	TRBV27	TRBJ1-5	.	CASSLTTGFGQPQHF	TGTGCCAGCAGTTTAACCACAGGGTTCGGTCAGCCCCAGCATTTT
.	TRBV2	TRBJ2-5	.	CASTLLRAEGETQYF	TGTGCCAGCACCCTATTGAGGGCGGAGGGGGAGACCCAGTACTTC
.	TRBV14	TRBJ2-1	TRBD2	CASSQDRAWGAGPNEQFF	TGTGCCAGCAGCCAAGATCGCGCGTGGGGAGCGGGGCCCAATGAGCAGTTCTTC
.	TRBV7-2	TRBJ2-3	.	CASSPFWGGAAADTQYF	TGTGCCAGCAGCCCCTTTTGGGGGGGGGCCGCCGCAGATACGCAGTATTTT
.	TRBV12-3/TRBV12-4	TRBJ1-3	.	CASSLQGNTIYF	TGTGCCAGCAGCCTACAGGGAAACACCATATATTTT
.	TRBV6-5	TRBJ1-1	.	CASSYRDSAVAFF	TGTGCCAGCAGTTACCGTGACAGCGCTGTTGCTTTCTTT
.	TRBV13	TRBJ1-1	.	CASSLNQGLAFF	TGTGCCAGCAGCCTAAACCAGGGGTTAGCTTTCTTT
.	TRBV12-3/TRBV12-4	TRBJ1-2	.	CASSLRDIYGYTF	TGTGCCAGCAGTTTAAGGGACATCTATGGCTACACCTTC
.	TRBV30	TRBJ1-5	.	CAWSVNNQPQHF	TGTGCCTGGAGTGTTAACAATCAGCCCCAGCATTTT
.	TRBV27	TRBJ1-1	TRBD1	CASSLLKGATEAFF	TGTGCCAGCAGCCTCCTAAAGGGGGCGACTGAAGCTTTCTTT
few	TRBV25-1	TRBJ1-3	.	CASRGRPSGNTIYF	TGTGCCAGTAGGGGCCGTCCCTCTGGAAACACCATATATTTT
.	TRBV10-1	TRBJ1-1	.	CASSESGRERTEAFF	TGCGCCAGCAGTGAGTCTGGCAGGGAACGCACTGAAGCTTTCTTT
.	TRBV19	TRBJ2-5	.	CASSSRDKIFSQYF	TGTGCCAGTAGTAGCCGGGACAAGATATTTAGCCAGTACTTC
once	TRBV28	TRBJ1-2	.	CASSFGRQGYTF	TGTGCCAGCAGTTTCGGACGACAGGGCTACACCTTC
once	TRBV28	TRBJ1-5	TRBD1	CASSLTGWSGQPQHF	TGTGCCAGCAGTCTGACAGGGTGGAGTGGACAGCCCCAGCATTTT
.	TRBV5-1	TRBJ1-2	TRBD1	CASSSGQGSNYGYTF	TGCGCCAGCAGCAGCGGACAGGGATCTAACTATGGCTACACCTTC
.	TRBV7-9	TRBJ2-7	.	CASSSGTAPYEQYF	TGTGCCAGCAGCTCCGGGACTGCACCCTACGAGCAGTACTTC
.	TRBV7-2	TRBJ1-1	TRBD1	CASSPYRGNLNTEAFF	TGTGCCAGCAGCCCTTACAGGGGAAATTTGAACACTGAAGCTTTCTTT
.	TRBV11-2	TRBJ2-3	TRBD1	CASSSIGSRGTGVGDTQYF	TGTGCCAGCAGCTCGATAGGGTCTAGGGGGACAGGGGTGGGAGATACGCAGTATTTT
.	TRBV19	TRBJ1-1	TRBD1	CASTPPQGATEAFF	TGTGCCAGTACCCCTCCGCAGGGGGCGACTGAAGCTTTCTTT
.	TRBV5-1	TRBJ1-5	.	CASSLGTGIEQPQHF	TGCGCCAGCAGCTTGGGCACAGGGATCGAGCAGCCCCAGCATTTT
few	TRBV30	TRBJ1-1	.	CAWSVRQDTEAFF	TGTGCCTGGAGTGTCCGCCAGGACACTGAAGCTTTCTTT
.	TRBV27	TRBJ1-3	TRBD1	CASSRKPGQGPLGGNTIYF	TGTGCCAGCAGTAGAAAACCGGGACAGGGTCCCCTAGGTGGAAACACCATATATTTT
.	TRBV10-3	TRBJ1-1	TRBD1	CAIRGDRGMNTEAFF	TGTGCCATCAGGGGGGACAGGGGAATGAACACTGAAGCTTTCTTT
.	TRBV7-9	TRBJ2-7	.	CASSSRTALYEQYF	TGTGCCAGCAGCTCCCGGACAGCTCTCTACGAGCAGTACTTC
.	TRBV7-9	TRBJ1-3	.	CASSFGGPVSGNTIYF	TGTGCCAGCAGCTTCGGGGGGCCCGTCTCTGGAAACACCATATATTTT
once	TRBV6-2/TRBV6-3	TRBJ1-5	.	CASSVTLYSNQPQHF	TGTGCCAGCAGTGTGACACTGTATAGCAATCAGCCCCAGCATTTT
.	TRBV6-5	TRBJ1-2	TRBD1	CASSSGQGLRGYTF	TGTGCCAGCAGTTCCGGACAGGGTCTTAGGGGCTACACCTTC
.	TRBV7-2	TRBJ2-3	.	CASSADTRLLSTDTQYF	TGTGCCAGCAGCGCCGATACTAGGCTGCTAAGCACAGATACGCAGTATTTT
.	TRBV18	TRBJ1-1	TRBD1	CASSPVAAGGHTEAFF	TGTGCCAGCTCACCGGTCGCCGCAGGGGGCCACACTGAAGCTTTCTTT
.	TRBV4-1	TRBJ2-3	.	CASSPERGYTDTQYF	TGCGCCAGCAGCCCTGAAAGGGGATACACAGATACGCAGTATTTT
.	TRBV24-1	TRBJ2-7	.	CATSDSSAAGAYEQYF	TGTGCCACCAGTGATTCAAGCGCCGCCGGAGCCTACGAGCAGTACTTC
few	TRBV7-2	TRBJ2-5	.	CASSLGQGWMKTQYF	TGTGCCAGCAGCTTAGGCCAGGGGTGGATGAAGACCCAGTACTTC
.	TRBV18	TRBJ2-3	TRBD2	CASSLSSGVTDTQYF	TGTGCCAGCTCACTGTCTAGCGGAGTCACAGATACGCAGTATTTT
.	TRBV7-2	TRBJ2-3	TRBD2	CAEAGGDFADTQYF	TGTGCAGAGGCGGGAGGGGATTTCGCAGATACGCAGTATTTT
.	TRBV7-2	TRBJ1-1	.	CASSSAGTANTEAFF	TGTGCCAGCAGCTCAGCTGGTACAGCGAACACTGAAGCTTTCTTT
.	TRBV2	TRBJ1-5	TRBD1	CASSEQGAQPQHF	TGTGCCAGCAGCGAACAGGGGGCTCAGCCCCAGCATTTT
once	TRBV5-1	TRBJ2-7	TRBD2	CASSTGLAGVEQYF	TGCGCCAGCAGCACTGGACTAGCGGGAGTCGAGCAGTACTTC
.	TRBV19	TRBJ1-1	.	CASSFSLSNTEAFF	TGTGCCAGTAGTTTTTCCCTTTCGAACACTGAAGCTTTCTTT
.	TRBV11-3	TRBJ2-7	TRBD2	CASSLGLAGDEQYF	TGTGCCAGCAGCTTAGGCTTAGCGGGAGATGAGCAGTACTTC
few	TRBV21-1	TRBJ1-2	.	CASSTEDLANYGYTF	TGTGCCAGCAGCACCGAAGATCTAGCTAACTATGGCTACACCTTC
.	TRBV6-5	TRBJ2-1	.	CASSYDNDNEQFF	TGTGCCAGCAGTTACGACAACGACAATGAGCAGTTCTTC
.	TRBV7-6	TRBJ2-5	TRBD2	CASRGGRREGETQYF	TGTGCCAGCAGGGGGGGGCGGCGGGAGGGGGAGACCCAGTACTTC
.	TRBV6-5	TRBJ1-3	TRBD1	CASSYSGQVGNTIYF	TGTGCCAGCAGTTACTCGGGACAGGTCGGAAACACCATATATTTT
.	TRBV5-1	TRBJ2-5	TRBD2	CASSPGLAATKETQYF	TGCGCCAGCAGCCCGGGACTAGCGGCTACAAAAGAGACCCAGTACTTC
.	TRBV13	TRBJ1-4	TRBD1	CASSSDRAKLGNEKLFF	TGTGCCAGCAGTTCAGACAGGGCGAAACTGGGGAATGAAAAACTGTTTTTT
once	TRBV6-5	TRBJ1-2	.	CASSYSGSYGYTF	TGTGCCAGCAGTTACTCAGGGAGCTATGGCTACACCTTC
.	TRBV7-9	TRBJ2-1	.	CASSLESLASYNEQFF	TGTGCCAGCAGCTTAGAGTCACTAGCTTCCTACAATGAGCAGTTCTTC
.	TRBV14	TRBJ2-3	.	CASSSPLRGAYTQYF	TGTGCCAGCAGCTCCCCCCTTCGGGGGGCATATACGCAGTATTTT